Below are 30 T cell receptor beta chains sequenced from a single sample in a study of blood T cell repertoires in COVID-19. Produced via immunoSEQ multiplex PCR; TCRdb's table is partial and in-frame only. The top ten clones hold approximately 8.3% of a sample with approximately 66,000 clones, about nine tenths of them seen once. What was sequenced was peripheral blood. These TCRs come from a human donor with active COVID-19. The donor label of this sample is uncertain.

This CDR3 is CASSLQGRVSEQYF. The CDR3 DNA reads as TGTGCCAGCAGCCTGCAGGGCAGGGTGAGTGAGCAGTACTTC. The chain is built from TRBV5-6 and TRBJ2-7, with D maybe TRBD1 (5 bases). CDR1 is SGHDT and CDR2 is YYEEEE in the germline V gene. This CDR3 comprises 14 residues. Trimming took 4 bases from V and 7 from J, leaving 18 bases between them.

The chain carries TRBV14 and TRBJ2-5; D is perhaps TRBD2 (5 bases). Germline-derived CDR1 and CDR2 are SGHDN and FVKESK. This CDR3 region has 15 residues. Trimming removed 1 base from V and 3 bases from J, with 12 bases in between. CDR3 in amino acids: CASSQGGSVEETQYF. CDR3 nucleotides: TGTGCCAGCAGCCAAGGAGGTAGCGTGGAAGAGACCCAGTACTTC.

The chain has TRBV30 and TRBJ1-3; TRBD1 is a possible D gene (6 bases). This CDR3 region has 17 residues. The germline V gene encodes CDR1 GTSNPN and CDR2 SVGIG (reference sequence). V gave up 0 bases and J gave up 0 bases, with 15 bases separating them. CDR3 in DNA: TGTGCCTGGAGTGTAGGGGGGGGATACTACTCTGGAAACACCATATATTTT. Translated: CAWSVGGGYYSGNTIYF. The full variable domain, completed using reference TRBV30 and TRBJ1-3, is SQTIHQWPATLVQPVGSPLSLECTVEGTSNPNLYWYRQAAGRGLQLLFYSVGIGQISSEVPQNLSASRPQDRQFILSSKKLLLSDSGFYLCAWSVGGGYYSGNTIYFGEGSWLTVV.

The chain employs TRBV6-6 and TRBJ2-2; 9 positions match TRBD2. V lost 5 bases and J lost 4; bases outside the gene matches: 11. Germline-derived CDR1 and CDR2 are MNHNY and SVGAGI (reference sequence). The length of the CDR3 is 17 residues. The CDR3 region is CASSRRWGGRATGELFF. The CDR3 nucleotides read TGTGCCAGCAGTCGCCGGTGGGGCGGGAGGGCCACCGGGGAGCTGTTTTTT.

The chain links TRBV27 to TRBJ1-2; possible D gene TRBD1, 6 bases. The germline CDR1 and CDR2 sequences are MNHEY and SMNVEV (reference sequence). Trimming took off 5 bases at V and 3 bases at J, with 13 bases between the two ends. The CDR3 has 14 residues. The CDR3 loop reads CASSPRQADYGYTF. The CDR3 bases are TGTGCCAGCAGTCCCCGACAGGCGGACTATGGCTACACCTTC.

Written as DNA, the CDR3 is TGTGCCTGGAGTGTACGCAGGGGCAGCTCCTACGAGCAGTACTTC. Amino acids: CAWSVRRGSSYEQYF. J is TRBJ2-7 and V is TRBV30; D is possibly TRBD1 (6 bases). Germline V gene lookup returns CDR1 GTSNPN and CDR2 SVGIG (reference sequence). V was clipped by 0 bases and J by 0 bases, with 12 bases between them. The CDR3 is made up of 15 amino acids.

This rearrangement joins TRBV11-2 to TRBJ2-7, with a possible D match to TRBD2 (7 bases). Germline V gene lookup returns CDR1 SGHAT and CDR2 FQNNGV. This CDR3 has 16 residues. With 0 bases removed from V and 3 bases from J, the gap between germline ends came to 15 bases. The CDR3 loop is CASSLDLGGGDYEQYF. CDR3 DNA: TGTGCCAGCAGCTTAGATCTCGGAGGGGGGGACTACGAGCAGTACTTC.

This chain uses TRBV19 with TRBJ2-1, with 8 bases that match TRBD2. The germline CDR1 and CDR2 sequences are LNHDA and SQIVND (reference sequence). J was trimmed by 9 bases and V by 3 bases; bases with no gene match: 4. The CDR3 extends over 13 amino acids. CDR3 sequence reads: CASSMGAGAEQFF. The CDR3 coding sequence is TGTGCCAGTAGTATGGGAGCGGGAGCTGAGCAGTTCTTC.

V is TRBV9 and J is TRBJ2-5; the match to TRBD1 covers 8 bases. V was pared by 0 bases and J by 4 bases, with 5 bases of the junction left unmatched. Germline CDR1 reads SGDLS; CDR2 reads YYNGEE. The CDR3 runs 15 residues. This CDR3 is CASSVEQGARETQYF. CDR3 in DNA: TGTGCCAGCAGCGTAGAGCAGGGGGCGCGAGAGACCCAGTACTTC.

The J gene is TRBJ2-1, the V gene TRBV13; TRBD2 aligns across 14 bases. CDR1 PRHDT and CDR2 FYEKMQ come from the germline V gene (reference sequence). V lost 10 bases, J lost 8 bases, and 16 bases stayed unmatched. This CDR3 contains 17 residues. Written as DNA, the CDR3 is TGTGCCACCGCGAGCGAACAGGGACTAGCGGGAGTTGATGAGCAGTTCTTC. This encodes CATASEQGLAGVDEQFF.

CDR3 sequence (DNA): TGTGCCAGCAGCTCCTGGGGGGAGTCTACCTACGAGCAGTACTTC. It specifies CASSSWGESTYEQYF. The chain employs TRBV7-3 and TRBJ2-7, with D possibly matching TRBD2 (6 bases). The germline V and J ends were trimmed by 4 bases and 2 bases, with 15 bases remaining between them. The CDR3 contains 15 residues. Germline CDR1 and CDR2: SGHTA and FQGTGA.

The chain joins TRBV27 to TRBJ2-5; the match to TRBD2 covers 11 bases. The ends lost 5 bases at V and 3 bases at J; junction bases unmatched: 8. CDR3 length: 16 amino acids. Looked up from germline, CDR1 is MNHEY and CDR2 is SMNVEV (reference sequence). As DNA, the CDR3 is TGTGCCAGCAGTCACCCCCTAGCGGGGGGAAAAGAGACCCAGTACTTC. Protein sequence: CASSHPLAGGKETQYF.

The gene calls are TRBV25-1 and TRBJ2-7, with TRBD1 matching 7 bases. Trimming at V came to 4 bases and at J to 4 bases, leaving 4 bases not matched to a gene. The CDR3 runs to 13 residues. Germline assignment: CDR1 MGHDK and CDR2 SYGVNS. In DNA form, the CDR3 reads TGTGCCAGCAGTGGACAGGGTAGATACGAGCAGTACTTC. The encoded protein is CASSGQGRYEQYF.

The rearrangement uses TRBV5-1 and TRBJ2-1, with 7 bases that match TRBD2. Germline assignment: CDR1 SGHRS and CDR2 YFSETQ. This CDR3 region has 16 residues. V gave up 0 bases and J gave up 2 bases; unmatched junction bases: 5. This CDR3 reads CASSLEASGPYNEQFF. The CDR3 region has the DNA TGCGCCAGCAGCTTGGAAGCTAGCGGCCCCTACAATGAGCAGTTCTTC.

The chain joins TRBV19 to TRBJ2-1; no clear D gene. The germline CDR1 and CDR2 sequences are LNHDA and SQIVND (reference sequence). This CDR3 contains 18 residues. V lost 6 bases and J lost 3, with 24 bases in between. CDR3 region: CASSSLAPGLAVYNEQFF. DNA of the CDR3: TGTGCCAGTAGCTCCCTGGCCCCTGGGTTGGCGGTCTACAATGAGCAGTTCTTC.

V usage is TRBV19 and J usage is TRBJ1-2; a possible D gene is TRBD1 (5 bases). Germline CDR1 reads LNHDA; CDR2 reads SQIVND (reference sequence). This CDR3 comprises 14 residues. The germline V and J ends were trimmed by 7 bases and 5 bases, with 17 bases remaining between them. The CDR3 DNA sequence: TGTGCCAGTATGAGCGGGGGTGGCATTTATGGCTACACCTTC. The encoded protein is CASMSGGGIYGYTF.

This chain uses TRBV23-1 with TRBJ2-2; TRBD2 matches at 7 bases. TRBV23-1 is an ORF, and what it does is uncertain. V was pared by 4 bases and J by 4 bases, with 9 bases of the junction left unmatched. The CDR3 totals 16 residues. This chain's CDR3 is CASSPAGTGGTGELFF. The CDR3 nucleotides read TGCGCCAGCAGTCCCGCCGGGACGGGAGGCACCGGGGAGCTGTTTTTT.

V gene TRBV7-8 combines with J gene TRBJ2-7, with 13 positions matching TRBD2. V lost 5 bases and J lost 5; bases outside the gene matches: 6. CDR3 length: 15 amino acids. Germline loops: CDR1 SGHVS, CDR2 FQNEAQ. In DNA form, the CDR3 reads TGTGCCAGCAGCCGCGAGGGACTAGCGGGAAACGAGCAGTACTTC. Protein sequence: CASSREGLAGNEQYF. The full variable domain, completed using reference TRBV7-8 and TRBJ2-7, is GAGVSQSPRYKVAKRGQDVALRCDPISGHVSLFWYQQALGQGPEFLTYFQNEAQLDKSGLPSDRFFAERPEGSVSTLKIQRTQQEDSAVYLCASSREGLAGNEQYFGPGTRLTVT.

The rearrangement joins TRBV6-5 to TRBJ2-1; 15 bases are shared with TRBD2. With V trimmed by 5 bases and J by 12 bases, 2 bases remained unmatched. Germline V gene data show CDR1 as MNHEY and CDR2 as SVGAGI. The CDR3 has 13 amino acids. This chain's CDR3 is CASSTGLAGGQFF. As DNA, the CDR3 is TGTGCCAGCAGTACGGGACTAGCGGGGGGGCAGTTCTTC.

V gene TRBV4-3 combines with J gene TRBJ2-1; 7 bases line up with TRBD1. The V gene's germline CDR1 is LGHNA and CDR2 YSLEER. This CDR3 is built from 14 residues. Germline trimming cut 5 bases from V and 0 bases from J; bases unmatched to any gene: 1. CDR3 protein: CASSSGGSYNEQFF. The DNA for the CDR3 is TGCGCCAGCAGCTCAGGGGGCTCCTACAATGAGCAGTTCTTC.

The CDR3 bases are TGTGCCAGCAGCGGCCCAACTAGCGGGAGAAGGAATGAGCAGTTCTTC. Translated, it gives CASSGPTSGRRNEQFF. The chain employs TRBV9 and TRBJ2-1; TRBD2 matches at 11 bases. This CDR3 is built from 16 residues. J lost 7 bases, V lost 3 bases, and 9 bases had no gene match. Germline CDR1 SGDLS, CDR2 YYNGEE.

This chain connects TRBV4-3 to TRBJ2-5; 7 nucleotides match TRBD2. The CDR3 runs to 16 residues. The V and J ends lost 0 bases and 4 bases, in that order; junction bases with no gene match: 8. From germline, CDR1 is LGHNA and CDR2 YSLEER. CDR3 sequence (DNA): TGCGCCAGCAGCCAAGATGGTGGCGGGAGAGGAGAGACCCAGTACTTC. The encoded protein is CASSQDGGGRGETQYF.

This chain connects TRBV4-1 to TRBJ2-4; D is unclear. Germline V gives CDR1 MGHRA, CDR2 YSYEKL. The CDR3 is made up of 11 amino acids. Trimming stripped 4 bases from V and 8 bases from J, with 6 bases between. This CDR3 reads CASSRGYIQYF. CDR3 nucleotide sequence: TGCGCCAGCAGCCGAGGATACATTCAGTACTTC.

The V gene is TRBV9, the J gene TRBJ2-7, with 7 bases that match TRBD1. Per the germline V gene, CDR1 is SGDLS and CDR2 is YYNGEE. This CDR3 has 14 residues. Germline trimming cut 3 bases from V and 3 bases from J; bases unmatched to any gene: 6. This CDR3 reads CASSAGGVDYEQYF. The CDR3 DNA reads as TGTGCCAGCAGCGCAGGGGGAGTGGACTACGAGCAGTACTTC.

The J gene is TRBJ2-5, the V gene TRBV11-3; 9 bases agree with TRBD2. This CDR3 is 18 amino acids long. J was trimmed by 5 bases and V by 0 bases; bases with no gene match: 13. Germline-derived CDR1 and CDR2 are SGHNT and YENEEA. CDR3 nucleotide sequence: TGTGCCAGCAGCTTAGATGTGGTGATAGCGGGAGAGAGGGAGACCCAGTACTTC. Amino acids: CASSLDVVIAGERETQYF.

The V call is TRBV9, the J call TRBJ2-1; 13 bases are a match to TRBD2. This CDR3 spans 17 amino acids. Germline assignment: CDR1 SGDLS and CDR2 YYNGEE. After removal of 4 bases from V and 7 bases from J, the junction contained 11 bases not matched to a gene. DNA of the CDR3: TGTGCCAGCAGCCTCCCAATGACTAGCGGGGGGAGTAATGAGCAGTTCTTC. Translating gives CASSLPMTSGGSNEQFF.

The V call is TRBV30, the J call TRBJ2-5; TRBD2 aligns across 8 bases. Trimming took 5 bases from V and 5 from J; bases not matched to a gene: 4. Germline loops: CDR1 GTSNPN, CDR2 SVGIG (reference sequence). The CDR3 has 12 residues. The CDR3 here is CAWRGGRETQYF. CDR3 nucleotide sequence: TGTGCCTGGCGGGGGGGCCGCGAGACCCAGTACTTC.

This clone has a single count. The chain has TRBV7-9 and TRBJ1-6, with D perhaps TRBD1 (5 bases). Germline-derived CDR1 and CDR2 are SEHNR and FQNEAQ (reference sequence). Trimming shortened V by 8 bases and J by 8 bases, and 13 bases separated the two germline ends. The CDR3 spans 13 residues. The CDR3 region has the DNA TGTGCCAGCGCGGACATGTCAGATTCACCCCTCCACTTT. It yields the protein CASADMSDSPLHF. Combining the CDR3 with reference TRBV7-9 and TRBJ1-6 gives the whole variable domain DTGVSQNPRHKITKRGQNVTFRCDPISEHNRLYWYRQTLGQGPEFLTYFQNEAQLEKSRLLSDRFSAERPKGSFSTLEIQRTEQGDSAMYLCASADMSDSPLHFGNGTRLTVT.

The rearrangement joins TRBV3-1 (or the pseudogene TRBV3-2) to TRBJ1-3; D remains unclear. The CDR3 spans 8 residues. The germline V and J ends were trimmed by 11 bases and 16 bases, with 12 bases remaining between them. CDR1 and CDR2 from the germline V gene are LGHDT and YNNKEL (reference sequence). The CDR3 reads CARQGVYF. DNA for the CDR3: TGTGCCCGCCAAGGAGTGTATTTT.

The chain is built from TRBV7-9 and TRBJ2-3; TRBD2 aligns across 14 bases. Germline lookup yields CDR1 SEHNR and CDR2 FQNEAQ (reference sequence). The CDR3 covers 15 residues. The V segment lost 5 bases and the J segment 6 bases; nucleotides outside the gene matches: 4. CDR3 loop: CASSRLAGGRDTQYF. The CDR3, as DNA: TGTGCCAGCAGCCGACTAGCGGGGGGGCGGGATACGCAGTATTTT.